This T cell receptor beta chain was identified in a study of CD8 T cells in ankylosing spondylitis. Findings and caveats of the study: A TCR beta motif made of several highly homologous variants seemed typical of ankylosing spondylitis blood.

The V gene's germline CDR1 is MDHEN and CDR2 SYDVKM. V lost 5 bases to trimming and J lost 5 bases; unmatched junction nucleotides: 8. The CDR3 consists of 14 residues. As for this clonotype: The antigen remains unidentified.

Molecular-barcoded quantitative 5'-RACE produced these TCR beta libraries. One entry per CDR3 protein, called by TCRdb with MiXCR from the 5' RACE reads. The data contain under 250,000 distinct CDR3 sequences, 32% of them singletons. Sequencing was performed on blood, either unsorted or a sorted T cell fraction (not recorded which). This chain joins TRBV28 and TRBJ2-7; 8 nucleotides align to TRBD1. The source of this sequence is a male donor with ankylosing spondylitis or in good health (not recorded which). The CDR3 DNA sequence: TGTGCCAGCAGTCCCCCAGGGGGCCAGAACGAGCAGTACTTC. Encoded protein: CASSPPGGQNEQYF.